This TCR beta chain was sequenced in a study of identical twins. V was trimmed by 4 bases and J by 0 bases, leaving 6 bases between them. This CDR3 spans 13 amino acids. CDR1 SEHNR and CDR2 FQNEAQ come from the germline V gene (reference sequence). In its sample, this clonotype was seen many times. The authors used template switching to add a universal primer site and gave cDNA unique molecular identifiers. Each CDR3 protein gets one entry after TCRdb re-called the 5' RACE reads with MiXCR. The sample comprises 450,000 or so distinct CDR3 sequences, around 24% of which are singletons, and around 3% rests with the top ten. These records were also assigned to another study, of T cells expressing NK-cell markers. From that second work: Of the CD8+ T cells in 5 to 7 donors, roughly 1.0-7.5% belonged to dominant NKG2C+ clonotypes.

What was sequenced was CD4+ T cells sorted from blood. The rearrangement links TRBV7-9 to TRBJ1-1; D not resolved. This TCR derives from a woman between 18 and 29 years old in good health. CDR3 in DNA: TGTGCCAGCAGCTCCTCAATGAACACTGAAGCTTTCTTT. Residues: CASSSSMNTEAFF.